These 15 T cell receptor beta chains share one sample of origin, sequenced in a study of T cells in Graves' hyperthyroidism and ophthalmopathy. Amplification of TCR beta CDR3 regions used RNA as the template. Primed by the HTBI set, a first-round RT-PCR was run on the TCR CDR3. TCRdb recomputed calls from the multiplex PCR reads with MiXCR, one row per CDR3 protein. The profile shows 300,000 to 450,000 distinct CDR3 sequences, 14% of them singletons. What was sequenced was blood. These TCRs come from a woman aged 55-69 years with Graves' hyperthyroidism.

The chain uses TRBV19 and TRBJ2-1; D remains ambiguous. The germline V gene encodes CDR1 LNHDA and CDR2 SQIVND (reference sequence). V lost 4 bases to trimming and J lost 12 bases, with 10 bases between them. The CDR3 spans 11 residues. CDR3 coding DNA: TGTGCCAGTAGTAATACGGTAGGGCAGTTCTTC. Amino acids: CASSNTVGQFF.

The chain uses TRBV20-1 and TRBJ1-5, with 8 bases that match TRBD1. Germline V CDR1 and CDR2: DFQATT, SNEGSKA (reference sequence). The ends lost 5 bases at V and 4 bases at J; junction bases unmatched: 7. The CDR3 length is 14 residues. The CDR3 DNA reads as TGCAGTGCTCCCGGGACAGGCGTTAATCAGCCCCAGCATTTT. It yields the protein CSAPGTGVNQPQHF.

This clonotype was counted at least ten times. The V gene is TRBV12-5, the J gene TRBJ2-3; weak D call: TRBD1 (6 bases). V was pared by 5 bases and J by 4 bases, with 13 bases between. The CDR3 is 14 residues long. Germline V gene data show CDR1 as LGHNT and CDR2 as FRNRAP. Here the CDR3 reads CASGAPTGSDTQYF. DNA of the CDR3: TGTGCTAGTGGTGCGCCGACAGGATCAGATACGCAGTATTTT.

This clonotype was seen ten or more times. V is TRBV18 and J is TRBJ1-6, with D hard to call. The germline V gene encodes CDR1 KGHSH and CDR2 LQKENI. The CDR3 extends over 12 amino acids. With 5 bases removed from V and 5 bases from J, the gap between germline ends came to 4 bases. DNA for the CDR3: TGTGCCAGCTCAGGGGATAATTCACCCCTCCACTTT. Translated: CASSGDNSPLHF. Filled out from reference TRBV18 and TRBJ1-6, the complete variable domain reads NAGVMQNPRHLVRRRGQEARLRCSPMKGHSHVYWYRQLPEEGLKFMVYLQKENIIDESGMPKERFSAEFPKEGPSILRIQQVVRGDSAAYFCASSGDNSPLHFGNGTRLTVT.

This clonotype was counted at least ten times. The rearrangement uses TRBV27 and TRBJ2-3; D remains unclear. Germline loops: CDR1 MNHEY, CDR2 SMNVEV (reference sequence). V was clipped by 2 bases and J by 3 bases, with 6 bases between them. This CDR3 is 13 amino acids long. DNA of the CDR3: TGTGCCAGCAGTTTAGGCAGGACAGATACGCAGTATTTT. Its translation: CASSLGRTDTQYF.

V gene TRBV11-1 combines with J gene TRBJ2-3; 7 bases line up with TRBD2. The CDR3 runs to 16 residues. Germline V gene lookup returns CDR1 SGHAT and CDR2 FQDESV (reference sequence). J gave up 2 bases and V 5 bases, and 10 bases lay outside the gene matches. The CDR3 nucleotides read TGTGCCAGCAGCCACGGGAGGAGCATTCTCACAGATACGCAGTATTTT. Amino acids: CASSHGRSILTDTQYF.

This clonotype was seen at least ten times. This sequence joins TRBV12-3 or TRBV12-4 and TRBJ1-2, with 8 bases fitting TRBD1. The CDR3 is made up of 14 amino acids. V was pared by 5 bases and J by 3 bases, with 5 bases of the junction left unmatched. CDR3 bases: TGTGCCAGCAGTCCCCAGGGGGCGGACTATGGCTACACCTTC. Translating it yields CASSPQGADYGYTF.

This chain connects TRBV5-1 to TRBJ1-1, with D maybe TRBD1 (5 bases). Germline V gene sequence: CDR1 SGHRS, CDR2 YFSETQ. Trimming left V 0 bases short and J 0 bases short, with 18 bases between. The CDR3 is made up of 18 amino acids. The CDR3 bases are TGCGCCAGCAGCTTGGTGTCCGGGACGGGGTTTATGAACACTGAAGCTTTCTTT. This encodes CASSLVSGTGFMNTEAFF.

This clonotype appeared many times. CDR3 residues: CASSPRTRPSEQYF. CDR3 nucleotide sequence: TGTGCCAGCAGTCCGCGGACTAGGCCCTCCGAGCAGTACTTC. This rearrangement joins TRBV27 to TRBJ2-7; 7 bases are shared with TRBD2. From germline, CDR1 is MNHEY and CDR2 SMNVEV (reference sequence). The CDR3 sequence is 14 residues long. Trimming cost V 5 bases and J 6 bases; bases outside gene matches: 10.

V gene TRBV5-1 combines with J gene TRBJ2-3, with TRBD2 identical over 11 bases. The germline V gene has CDR1 SGHRS and CDR2 YFSETQ. V gave up 0 bases and J gave up 4 bases; unmatched junction bases: 7. This CDR3 has 17 residues. Here the CDR3 reads CASSLAYGLAGADTQYF. The DNA of the CDR3 is TGCGCCAGCAGCTTGGCCTATGGACTAGCGGGTGCAGATACGCAGTATTTT.

This clonotype was recorded at least ten times. This chain uses TRBV18 with TRBJ2-1; 8 bases line up with TRBD1. The V segment lost 2 bases and the J segment 5 bases; nucleotides outside the gene matches: 2. In germline, CDR1 is KGHSH, CDR2 LQKENI. This CDR3 is built from 14 residues. The DNA for the CDR3 is TGTGCCAGCTCACCAACGGACAGGGACAATGAGCAGTTCTTC. It codes for CASSPTDRDNEQFF.

This clonotype was picked up many times. J is TRBJ1-2 and V is TRBV27; a possible D gene is TRBD1 (5 bases). The CDR3 has 13 amino acids. Trimming took 5 bases from V and 4 from J, leaving 11 bases between them. From germline, CDR1 is MNHEY and CDR2 SMNVEV (reference sequence). This CDR3 reads CASSPREGYGYTF. The CDR3 DNA reads as TGTGCCAGCAGTCCCAGGGAAGGCTATGGCTACACCTTC.

This clonotype was seen repeatedly, ten times or more. The gene calls are TRBV9 and TRBJ2-5; 8 positions agree with TRBD1. The CDR3 spans 15 residues. Germline assignment: CDR1 SGDLS and CDR2 YYNGEE. V was pared by 1 base and J by 4 bases, with 6 bases of the junction left unmatched. For the CDR3, the DNA is TGTGCCAGCAGCGTATTTACAGGGGGTGGAGAGACCCAGTACTTC. Amino acids: CASSVFTGGGETQYF.

The chain recombines TRBV27 with TRBJ1-6, with D possibly being TRBD1 (5 bases). The germline V and J ends were trimmed by 4 bases and 11 bases, with 15 bases remaining between them. From germline, CDR1 is MNHEY and CDR2 SMNVEV (reference sequence). The CDR3 loop spans 14 amino acids. Here the CDR3 reads CASSWARGSPPLHF. The CDR3 DNA is TGTGCCAGCAGTTGGGCAAGGGGAAGTCCACCCCTCCACTTT.

Concerning this clonotype itself: Germline is not matched at one junction end, which may reflect a read error. The V call is TRBV11-2, the J call TRBJ1-6; possibly TRBD1 for D (5 bases). CDR1 is SGHAT, CDR2 FQNNGV, per germline. There are 14 residues in the CDR3. CDR3 sequence (DNA): TGTGCCAGCAGCTTAGGGGGGTCTAATCCACCCCTCCACTTT. Encoded protein: CASSLGGSNPPLHF.